This T cell receptor beta chain was sequenced during a study of naive and memory T cell subsets. An equimolar mix of two oligonucleotides served as the beta constant-region primer for TRBC1 and TRBC2. Nested alpha and beta constant-region primers with the SP2 primer drove four PCR rounds on ligated cDNA. A 12-nucleotide UMI and the SP2 primer were added to the cDNA 3' end by oligonucleotide ligation. TCRdb independently ran MiXCR on the UMI-ligation and nested PCR reads; one entry per CDR3 protein. The table shows roughly 92,000 distinct CDR3 sequences, with roughly 10% occurring only once. Study-level findings and limits: A few larger clonotypes appeared in naive repertoires, especially CD8, possibly memory cells re-expressing CD45RA.

After the first PCR, alpha and beta chain libraries were processed separately. The CDR3 sequence is 17 residues long. The V gene end was trimmed by 6 bases and the J gene end by 2 bases; junction bases not matched to a gene: 11. In regard to this clonotype: Its antigen is currently unknown.

The V and J genes are TRBV12-3 or TRBV12-4 and TRBJ1-5; 9 nucleotides agree with TRBD1. The clonotype originates from a human donor in good health. The material sequenced was naive CD4+ T cells from blood. CDR3 nucleotide sequence: TGTGCCAGCAGATATGGACAGGGGAGGTCAGGCAATCAGCCCCAGCATTTT. Encoded protein: CASRYGQGRSGNQPQHF.